This TCR beta chain derives from a study of tumor and adjacent non-tumor tissue in lung cancer. The library came from three nested PCR rounds adapted from ARM-PCR protocols. TCRdb re-analysed the multiplex PCR reads in MiXCR, keeping a single row per CDR3 protein. The table records over 110,000 distinct CDR3 sequences, roughly 66% of them present only once. No cell sorting was done before RNA was extracted from the tissue. The trim removed 5 bases at V and 3 bases at J, leaving 11 bases unmatched. The length of the CDR3 is 16 residues. Looked up from germline, CDR1 is MNHEY and CDR2 is SVGAGI. The rearrangement links TRBV6-5 to TRBJ2-3; 7 nucleotides match TRBD2. This sequence originates from a man aged 55 to 70 with small cell lung cancer. The sample was lung tumor tissue. This CDR3 reads CASSNGAGVGTDTQYF. CDR3 coding DNA: TGTGCCAGCAGTAACGGGGCGGGAGTAGGGACAGATACGCAGTATTTT.